The next 8 T cell receptor beta chains were all read from a single sample in a study of cytomegalovirus exposure and HLA in healthy donors. The PCR made use of 60 Vbeta and 13 Jbeta primers. TCRdb's table, derived via immunoSEQ multiplex PCR, lists solely in-frame clones and lacks some. The sample has some 130,000 clones, roughly 79% seen once. Sequencing input: PBMCs. All receptors come from a woman aged 50 to 60 in good health and CMV-seronegative.

The chain is built from TRBV5-6 and TRBJ2-7; TRBD2 aligns across 9 bases. The germline gives CDR1 SGHDT, CDR2 YYEEEE. Trimming cost V 1 base and J 2 bases; bases outside gene matches: 4. The CDR3 is made up of 15 amino acids. The CDR3 region is CASSLWPSGTYEQYV. The CDR3 coding sequence is TGTGCCAGCAGCTTGTGGCCTAGCGGGACCTACGAGCAGTACGTC.

This rearrangement joins TRBV5-1 to TRBJ2-7, with 12 bases matching TRBD2. CDR3 length: 18 amino acids. The J segment lost 2 bases and the V segment lost 1 base, leaving 10 bases of the junction unmatched. The germline CDR1 and CDR2 sequences are SGHRS and YFSETQ. CDR3 sequence: CASSLTASGRVGAYEQYF. The CDR3 DNA follows: TGCGCCAGCAGCTTGACGGCTAGCGGGAGGGTAGGAGCCTACGAGCAGTACTTC.

The V and J genes are TRBV6-5 and TRBJ2-2; D not resolved. The CDR3 consists of 12 residues. Trimming left V 2 bases short and J 8 bases short, with 6 bases between. The germline V gene encodes CDR1 MNHEY and CDR2 SVGAGI. CDR3 nucleotide sequence: TGTGCCAGCAGTTACCTCCCTGGGGAGCTGTTTTTT. Residues: CASSYLPGELFF.

The chain is built from TRBV7-3 and TRBJ1-1; 7 bases align to TRBD1. The CDR3 is 12 amino acids. Per germline, CDR1 SGHTA and CDR2 FQGTGA. V lost 5 bases and J lost 7; bases outside the gene matches: 4. CDR3 in DNA: TGTGCCAGCAGCCACAGGGGTGGTGAAGCTTTCTTT. It is translated as CASSHRGGEAFF.

The chain has TRBV12-5 and TRBJ1-2, with 8 bases that match TRBD1. The germline V gene encodes CDR1 LGHNT and CDR2 FRNRAP. V lost 6 bases and J lost 4; bases outside the gene matches: 10. CDR3 length: 15 residues. CDR3 protein: CASGPATGVGYGYTF. The CDR3 coding sequence is TGTGCTAGTGGCCCAGCGACAGGGGTGGGCTATGGCTACACCTTC.

This chain joins TRBV14 and TRBJ2-5; 8 bases match TRBD2. Germline values: CDR1 SGHDN, CDR2 FVKESK. This CDR3 region has 14 residues. V dropped 1 base and J dropped 13; count of bases not matched to a gene: 11. For the CDR3, the DNA is TGTGCCAGCAGCCAAGTAGGATTAGCGGGGAGCCGGTACTTC. This encodes CASSQVGLAGSRYF. Using reference TRBV14 and TRBJ2-5 for the parts outside the CDR3, the full variable domain is EAGVTQFPSHSVIEKGQTVTLRCDPISGHDNLYWYRRVMGKEIKFLLHFVKESKQDESGMPNNRFLAERTGGTYSTLKVQPAELEDSGVYFCASSQVGLAGSRYFGPGTRLLVL.

The chain is built from TRBV5-1 and TRBJ1-1, with D tentatively TRBD1 (6 bases). In germline, CDR1 is SGHRS, CDR2 YFSETQ. CDR3 length equals 13 residues. Trimming removed 4 bases at V and 5 bases at J, with 12 bases between. CDR3 sequence reads: CASSIQGNTEAFF. For the CDR3, the DNA is TGCGCCAGCAGCATACAGGGCAATACTGAAGCTTTCTTT. Filled out from reference TRBV5-1 and TRBJ1-1, the complete variable domain reads KAGVTQTPRYLIKTRGQQVTLSCSPISGHRSVSWYQQTPGQGLQFLFEYFSETQRNKGNFPGRFSGRQFSNSRSEMNVSTLELGDSALYLCASSIQGNTEAFFGQGTRLTVV.

This clone was counted only a few times. V and J are TRBV25-1 and TRBJ1-2; perhaps TRBD1 as D (5 bases). This CDR3 is built from 11 residues. Trimming left V 10 bases short and J 7 bases short, with 13 bases between. CDR1 is MGHDK, CDR2 SYGVNS, per germline. CDR3 in DNA: TGTGCCACCGCGGGGCCCGGTGGCTACACCTTC. This translates into CATAGPGGYTF.